The source of this T cell receptor (beta chain) is a study of blood T cell repertoires in COVID-19. Study background: Collection of acute and convalescent COVID-19 samples took place in the United States, Italy and Spain. Sample material is recorded as cDNA or gDNA derived from T cells, B-cell-depleted T cells, or PBMCs.

Germline V gives CDR1 SNHLY, CDR2 FYNNEI. With V trimmed by 6 bases and J by 8 bases, 6 bases remained unmatched. The CDR3 length is 13 residues. Original processing notes: Amplification of reference gene primers provided the estimated nucleated cell counts. TCRdb's copy holds only in-frame clones and misses some; the assay was immunoSEQ multiplex PCR. V and J calls and clone size come straight from that table; D and trimming were deduced from the DNA. The sample has around 120,000 clones, 79% seen once. This receptor was taken from an elderly woman with acute or convalescent COVID-19. Sequenced sample: peripheral blood. This chain links TRBV2 with TRBJ2-1, with 8 bases matching TRBD1. CDR3 amino acids: CASRRQGIDEQFF. The CDR3 DNA is TGTGCCAGCAGACGACAGGGGATCGATGAGCAGTTCTTC.